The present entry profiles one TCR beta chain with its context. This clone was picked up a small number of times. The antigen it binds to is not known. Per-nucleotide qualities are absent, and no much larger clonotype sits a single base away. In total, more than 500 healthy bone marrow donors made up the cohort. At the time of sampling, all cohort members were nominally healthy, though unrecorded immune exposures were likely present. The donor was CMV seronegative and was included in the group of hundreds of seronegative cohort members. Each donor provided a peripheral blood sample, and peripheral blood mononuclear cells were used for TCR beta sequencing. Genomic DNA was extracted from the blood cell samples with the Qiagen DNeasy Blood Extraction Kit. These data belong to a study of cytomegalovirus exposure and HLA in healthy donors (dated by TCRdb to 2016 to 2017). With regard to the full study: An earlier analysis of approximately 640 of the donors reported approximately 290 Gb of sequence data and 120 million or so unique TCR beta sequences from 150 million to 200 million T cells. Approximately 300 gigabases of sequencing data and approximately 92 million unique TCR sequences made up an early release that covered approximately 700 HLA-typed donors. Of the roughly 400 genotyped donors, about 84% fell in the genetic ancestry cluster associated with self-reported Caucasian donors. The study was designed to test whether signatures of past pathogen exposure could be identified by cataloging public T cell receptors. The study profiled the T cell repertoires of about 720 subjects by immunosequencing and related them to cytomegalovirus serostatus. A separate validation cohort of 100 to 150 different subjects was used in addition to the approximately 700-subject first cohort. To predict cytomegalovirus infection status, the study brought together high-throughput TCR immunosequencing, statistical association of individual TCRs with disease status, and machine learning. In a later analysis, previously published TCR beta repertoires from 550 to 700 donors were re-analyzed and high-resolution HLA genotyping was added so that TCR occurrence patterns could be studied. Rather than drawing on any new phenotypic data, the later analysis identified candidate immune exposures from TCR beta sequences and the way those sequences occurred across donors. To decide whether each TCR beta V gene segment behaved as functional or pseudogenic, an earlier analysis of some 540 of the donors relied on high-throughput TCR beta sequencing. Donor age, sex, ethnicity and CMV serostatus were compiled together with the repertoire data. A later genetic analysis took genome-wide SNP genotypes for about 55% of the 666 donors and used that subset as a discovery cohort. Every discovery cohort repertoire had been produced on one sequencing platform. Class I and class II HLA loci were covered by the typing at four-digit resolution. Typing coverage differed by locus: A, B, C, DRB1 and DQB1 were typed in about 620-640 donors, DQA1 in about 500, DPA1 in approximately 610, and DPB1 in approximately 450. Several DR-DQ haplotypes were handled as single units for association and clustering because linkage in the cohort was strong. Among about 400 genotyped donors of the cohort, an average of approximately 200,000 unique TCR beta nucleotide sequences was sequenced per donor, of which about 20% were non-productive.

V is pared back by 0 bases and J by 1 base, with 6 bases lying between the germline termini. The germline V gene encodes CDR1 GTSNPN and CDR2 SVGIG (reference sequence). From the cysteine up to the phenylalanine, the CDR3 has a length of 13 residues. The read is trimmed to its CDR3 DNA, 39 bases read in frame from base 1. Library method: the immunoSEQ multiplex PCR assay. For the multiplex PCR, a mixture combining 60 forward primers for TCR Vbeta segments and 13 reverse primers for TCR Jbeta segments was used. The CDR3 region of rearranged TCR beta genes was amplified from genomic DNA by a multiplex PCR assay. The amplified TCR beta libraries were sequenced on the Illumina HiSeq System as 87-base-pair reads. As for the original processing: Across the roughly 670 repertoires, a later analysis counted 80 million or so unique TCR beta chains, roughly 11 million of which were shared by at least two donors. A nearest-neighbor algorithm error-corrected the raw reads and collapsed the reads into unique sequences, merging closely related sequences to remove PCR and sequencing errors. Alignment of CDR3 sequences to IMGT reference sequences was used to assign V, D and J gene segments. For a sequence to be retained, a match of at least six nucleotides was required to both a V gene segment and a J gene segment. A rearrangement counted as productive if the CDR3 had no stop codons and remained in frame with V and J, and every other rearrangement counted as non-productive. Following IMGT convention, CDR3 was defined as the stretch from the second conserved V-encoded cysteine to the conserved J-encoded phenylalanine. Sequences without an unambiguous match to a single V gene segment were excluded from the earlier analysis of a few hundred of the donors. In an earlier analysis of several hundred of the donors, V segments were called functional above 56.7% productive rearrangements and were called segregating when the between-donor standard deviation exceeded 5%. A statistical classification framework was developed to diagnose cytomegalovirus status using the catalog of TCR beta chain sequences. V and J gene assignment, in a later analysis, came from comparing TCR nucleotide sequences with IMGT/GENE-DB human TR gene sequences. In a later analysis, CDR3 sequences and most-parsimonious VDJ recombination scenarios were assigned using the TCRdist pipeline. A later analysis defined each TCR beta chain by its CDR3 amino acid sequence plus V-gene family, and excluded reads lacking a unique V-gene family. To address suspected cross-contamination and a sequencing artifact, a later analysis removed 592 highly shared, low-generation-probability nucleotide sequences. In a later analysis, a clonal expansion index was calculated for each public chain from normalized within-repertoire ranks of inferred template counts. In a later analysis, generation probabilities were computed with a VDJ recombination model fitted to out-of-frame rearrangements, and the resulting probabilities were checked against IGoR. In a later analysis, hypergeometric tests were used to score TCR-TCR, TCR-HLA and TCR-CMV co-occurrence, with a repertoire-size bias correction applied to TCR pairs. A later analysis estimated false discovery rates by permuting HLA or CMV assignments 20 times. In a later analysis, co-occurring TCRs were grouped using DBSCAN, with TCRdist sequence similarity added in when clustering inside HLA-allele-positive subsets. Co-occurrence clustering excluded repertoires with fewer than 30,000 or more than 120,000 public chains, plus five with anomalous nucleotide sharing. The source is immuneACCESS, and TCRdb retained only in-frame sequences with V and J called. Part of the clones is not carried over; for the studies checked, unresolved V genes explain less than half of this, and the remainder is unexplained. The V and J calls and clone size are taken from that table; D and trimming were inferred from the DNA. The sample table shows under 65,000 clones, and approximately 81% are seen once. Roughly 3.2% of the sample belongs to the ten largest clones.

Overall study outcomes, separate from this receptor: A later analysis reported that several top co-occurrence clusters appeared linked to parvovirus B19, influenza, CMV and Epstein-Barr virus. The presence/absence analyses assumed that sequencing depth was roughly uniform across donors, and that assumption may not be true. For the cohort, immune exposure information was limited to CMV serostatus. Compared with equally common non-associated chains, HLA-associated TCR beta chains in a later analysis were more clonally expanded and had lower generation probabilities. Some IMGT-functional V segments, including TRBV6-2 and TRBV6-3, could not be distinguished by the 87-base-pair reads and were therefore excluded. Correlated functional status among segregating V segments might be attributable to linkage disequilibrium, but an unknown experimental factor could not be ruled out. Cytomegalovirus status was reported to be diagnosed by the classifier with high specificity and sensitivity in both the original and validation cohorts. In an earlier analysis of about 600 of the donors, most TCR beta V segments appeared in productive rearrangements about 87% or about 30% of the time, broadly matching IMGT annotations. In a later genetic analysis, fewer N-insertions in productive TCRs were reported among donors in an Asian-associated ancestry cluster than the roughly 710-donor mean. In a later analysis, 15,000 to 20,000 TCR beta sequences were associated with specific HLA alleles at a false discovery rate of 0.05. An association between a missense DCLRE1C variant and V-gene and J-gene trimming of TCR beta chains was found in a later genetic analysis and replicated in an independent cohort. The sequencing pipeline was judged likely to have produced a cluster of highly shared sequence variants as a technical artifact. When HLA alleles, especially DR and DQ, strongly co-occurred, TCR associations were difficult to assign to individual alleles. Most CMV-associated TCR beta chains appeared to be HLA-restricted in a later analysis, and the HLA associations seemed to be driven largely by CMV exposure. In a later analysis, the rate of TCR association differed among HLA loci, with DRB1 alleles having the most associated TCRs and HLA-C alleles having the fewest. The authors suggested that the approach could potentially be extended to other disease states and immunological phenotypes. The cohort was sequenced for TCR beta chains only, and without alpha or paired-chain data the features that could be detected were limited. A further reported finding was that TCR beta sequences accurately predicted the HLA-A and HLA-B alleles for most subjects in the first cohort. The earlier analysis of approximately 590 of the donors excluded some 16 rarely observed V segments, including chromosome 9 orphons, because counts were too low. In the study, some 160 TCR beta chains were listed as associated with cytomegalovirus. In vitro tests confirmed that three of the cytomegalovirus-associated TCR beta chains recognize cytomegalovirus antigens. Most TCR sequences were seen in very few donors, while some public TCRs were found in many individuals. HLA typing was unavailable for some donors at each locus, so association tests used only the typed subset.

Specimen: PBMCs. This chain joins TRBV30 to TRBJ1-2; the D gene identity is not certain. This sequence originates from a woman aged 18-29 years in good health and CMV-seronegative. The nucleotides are TGTGCCTGGAGTGTAGGACTTAACTATGGCTACACCTTC. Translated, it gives CAWSVGLNYGYTF.